This T cell receptor beta chain came from a study of T cell repertoires in cytomegalovirus infection. Overall study: Evidence of both CMV infection and a matching HLA type came from public TCR beta signatures.

In this sample, this clonotype turned up once. Its antigen is as yet unknown. The junction shows a germline mismatch at one end, possibly a read error. One entry per CDR3 protein, called by TCRdb with MiXCR from the reads. The sample includes under 850,000 distinct CDR3 sequences, roughly 36% seen only once; the top ten take 2.5% to 3.5%. Overall study results and limits: HLA-C-restricted CMV-specific TCR beta clonotypes prevailed in the ex vivo response.

The sequenced sample consisted of PBMCs. The clonotype comes from a human donor in good health (CMV status not recorded). Some clones in this sample may be carry-over from other donors' samples.

CDR3 sequence reads: CASRPGHQNNGELFF. The DNA of the CDR3 is TGTGCCAGCAGACCGGGACACCAGAACAACGGGGAGCTGTTTTTT. The chain couples TRBV12-3 or TRBV12-4 to TRBJ2-2; D possibly corresponds to TRBD1 (6 bases). This CDR3 has 15 amino acids.